This T cell receptor beta chain was sequenced for a study of blood T cells in healthy people across ages. Through a sample-barcoded 5' primer and a J-beta primer mix, a second PCR was run for roughly 6 to 11 cycles. TCRdb fed the 5' RACE reads into MiXCR, producing one record per CDR3 protein. Of about 680,000 distinct CDR3 sequences listed, roughly 50% are singletons. CDR3 size: 11 residues. Per the germline V gene, CDR1 is SGHTA and CDR2 is FQGNSA. With 6 bases removed from V and 5 bases from J, the gap between germline ends came to 7 bases. The TCR was taken from an older woman in good health. The specimen sequenced was blood. This chain uses TRBV7-2 with TRBJ2-5; D unclear. The CDR3 region is CASRMGETQYF. The CDR3 DNA sequence: TGTGCCAGCAGGATGGGGGAGACCCAGTACTTC.